Each of the 5 T cell receptor beta chains below was sequenced from the same sample in a study of cytomegalovirus exposure and HLA in healthy donors. The PCR was carried out with 60 Vbeta primers and 13 Jbeta primers. Sequencing was performed with immunoSEQ multiplex PCR; in TCRdb, only in-frame clones are kept and a portion is missing. Altogether about 170,000 clones are present, 65% to 85% being singletons, with the ten largest covering roughly 4.5%. The sequenced sample consisted of PBMCs. These receptors were taken from a woman aged 45 to 65 in good health and CMV-seropositive.

This chain connects TRBV6-1 to TRBJ1-5, with a weak D call TRBD1 (6 bases). V lost 5 bases and J lost 6, with 11 bases in between. Germline V gene sequence: CDR1 MNHNS, CDR2 SASEGT. The CDR3 totals 13 residues. The CDR3 DNA reads as TGTGCCAGCAGTCCCGGGACACGTCAGCCCCAGCATTTT. Protein sequence: CASSPGTRQPQHF.

This rearrangement joins TRBV11-2 to TRBJ2-1; 11 bases match TRBD1. There are 17 residues in the CDR3. Unmatched junction bases numbered 8, after V lost 5 bases and J lost 2 bases. CDR1 is SGHAT and CDR2 is FQNNGV in the germline V gene. CDR3 sequence: CASSEHPGQGAYNEQFF. In nucleotides, the CDR3 is TGTGCCAGCAGCGAACACCCGGGACAGGGGGCCTACAATGAGCAGTTCTTC.

The chain combines TRBV4-3 with TRBJ1-1, with 10 positions matching TRBD1. The junction had 6 bases not matched to a gene; V was cut back by 1 base and J by 4 bases. The CDR3 loop spans 16 amino acids. From germline, CDR1 is LGHNA and CDR2 YSLEER. CDR3 coding DNA: TGCGCCAGCAGCCAAGTTGGGACAGGGGTAGGCACTGAAGCTTTCTTT. This codes for CASSQVGTGVGTEAFF.

This chain joins TRBV7-3 and TRBJ2-2; maybe TRBD2 (5 bases). Germline V lookup: CDR1 SGHTA, CDR2 FQGTGA. Trimming removed 6 bases at V and 7 bases at J, with 12 bases between. CDR3 length equals 13 residues. Written as DNA, the CDR3 is TGTGCCAGCAGTTTTGGACTGGTCGGGGAGCTGTTTTTT. Its protein is CASSFGLVGELFF.

Of note for this clone: The same CDR3 arises from other DNA sequences in this sample as well. The V and J genes are TRBV5-1 and TRBJ2-3; 8 bases match TRBD2. The CDR3 has 13 amino acids. The V and J ends lost 2 bases and 4 bases, in that order; junction bases with no gene match: 0. From germline, CDR1 is SGHRS and CDR2 YFSETQ. CDR3 nucleotides: TGCGCCAGCAGCTTAGCGGGAGCAGATACGCAGTATTTT. Protein product: CASSLAGADTQYF.